This T cell receptor beta chain was captured in a study of PD-L1 blockade in urothelial cancer. Synthetic templates analogous to TCR were spiked into all PCRs individually. Only in-frame clones appear in the TCRdb table, and some are missing; sequencing was by immunoSEQ multiplex PCR. The data show about 80,000 clones, around 87% seen once. Per patient, between 1 and 8 samples were collected at pretreatment and on-treatment time points. Looked up from germline, CDR1 is MNHEY and CDR2 is SMNVEV (reference sequence). Trimming took 4 bases from V and 5 from J; bases not matched to a gene: 9. CDR3 length: 15 amino acids.

V usage is TRBV27 and J usage is TRBJ1-1, with TRBD1 matching over 8 bases. The specimen comprised PBMCs, sampled around atezolizumab (anti-PD-L1) treatment. The TCR comes from a woman between 65 and 79 years old with urothelial cancer. Here the CDR3 reads CASSSSPDRVTEAFF. The DNA of the CDR3 is TGTGCCAGCAGTTCATCCCCGGACAGGGTGACTGAAGCTTTCTTT.